This T cell receptor beta chain emerged from a study of blood T cell repertoires in COVID-19. As for the study in general: Material from acute and convalescent COVID-19 was sourced from the United States, Italy and Spain. Sample material is recorded as cDNA or gDNA derived from T cells, B-cell-depleted T cells, or PBMCs.

This CDR3 is built from 16 residues. The V gene end was trimmed by 7 bases and the J gene end by 1 base; junction bases not matched to a gene: 10. CDR1 LNHDA and CDR2 SQIVND come from the germline V gene (reference sequence). Original analysis: It was from reference gene primer amplification that nucleated cell counts were estimated. Measured with immunoSEQ multiplex PCR; TCRdb has only the in-frame clones, and not every one. The V and J calls and clone size come from that table; D and trimming were worked out from the DNA. The sample consists of 150,000 to 200,000 clones, about four fifths of them appearing once.

The rearrangement links TRBV19 to TRBJ2-1; TRBD2 aligns across 7 bases. The TCR originated in a woman older than 75 with acute or convalescent COVID-19. Source material: peripheral blood. CDR3 region: CASKLTSLNSYNEQFF. The CDR3 DNA reads as TGTGCCAGTAAACTGACTAGCCTAAATTCCTACAATGAGCAGTTCTTC.